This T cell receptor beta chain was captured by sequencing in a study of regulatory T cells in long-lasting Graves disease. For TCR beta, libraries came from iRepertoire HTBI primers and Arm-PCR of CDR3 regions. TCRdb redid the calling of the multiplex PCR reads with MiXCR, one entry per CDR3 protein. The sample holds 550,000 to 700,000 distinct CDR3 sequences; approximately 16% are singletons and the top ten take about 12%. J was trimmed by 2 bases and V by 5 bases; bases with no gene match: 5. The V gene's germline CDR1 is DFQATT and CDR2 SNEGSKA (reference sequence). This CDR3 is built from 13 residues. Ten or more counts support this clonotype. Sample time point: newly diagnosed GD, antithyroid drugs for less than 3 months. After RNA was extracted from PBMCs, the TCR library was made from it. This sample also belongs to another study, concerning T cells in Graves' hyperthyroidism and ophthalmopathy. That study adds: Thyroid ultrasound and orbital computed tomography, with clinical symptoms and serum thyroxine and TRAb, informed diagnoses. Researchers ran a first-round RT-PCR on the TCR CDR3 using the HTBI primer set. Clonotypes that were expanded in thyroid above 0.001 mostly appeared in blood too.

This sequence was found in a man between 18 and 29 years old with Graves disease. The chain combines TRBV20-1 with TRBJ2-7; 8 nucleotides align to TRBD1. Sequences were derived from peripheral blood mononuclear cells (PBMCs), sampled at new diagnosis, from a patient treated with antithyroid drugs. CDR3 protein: CSAADRATYEQYF. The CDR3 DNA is TGCAGTGCTGCGGACAGGGCCACCTACGAGCAGTACTTC.